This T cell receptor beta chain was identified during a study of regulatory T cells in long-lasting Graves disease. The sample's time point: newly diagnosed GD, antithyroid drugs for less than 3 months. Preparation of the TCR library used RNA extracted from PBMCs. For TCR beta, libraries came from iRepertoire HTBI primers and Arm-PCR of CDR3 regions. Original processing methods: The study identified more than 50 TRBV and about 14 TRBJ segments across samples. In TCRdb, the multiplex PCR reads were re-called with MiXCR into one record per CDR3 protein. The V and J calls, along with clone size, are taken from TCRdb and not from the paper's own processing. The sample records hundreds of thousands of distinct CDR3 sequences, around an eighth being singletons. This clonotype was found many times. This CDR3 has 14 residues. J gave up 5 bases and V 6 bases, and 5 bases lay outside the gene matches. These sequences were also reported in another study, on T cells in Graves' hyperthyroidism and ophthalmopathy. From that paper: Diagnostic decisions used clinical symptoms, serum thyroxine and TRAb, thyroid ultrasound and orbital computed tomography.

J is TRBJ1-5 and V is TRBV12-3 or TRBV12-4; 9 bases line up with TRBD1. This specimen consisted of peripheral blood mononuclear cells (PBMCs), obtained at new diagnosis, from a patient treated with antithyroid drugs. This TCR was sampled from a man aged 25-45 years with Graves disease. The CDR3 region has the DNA TGTGCCAGCAGCCCTGACAGGGGGGATCAGCCCCAGCATTTT. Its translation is CASSPDRGDQPQHF.